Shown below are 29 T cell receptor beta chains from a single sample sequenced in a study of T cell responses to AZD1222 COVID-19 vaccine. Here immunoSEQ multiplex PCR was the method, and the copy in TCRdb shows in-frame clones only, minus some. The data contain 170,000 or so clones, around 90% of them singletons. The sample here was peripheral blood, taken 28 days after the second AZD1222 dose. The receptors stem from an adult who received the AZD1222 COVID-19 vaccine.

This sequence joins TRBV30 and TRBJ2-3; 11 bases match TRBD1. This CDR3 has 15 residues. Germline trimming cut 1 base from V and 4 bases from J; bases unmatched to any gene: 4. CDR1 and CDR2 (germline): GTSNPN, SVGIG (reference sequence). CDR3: CAWSGDRGWADTQYF. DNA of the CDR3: TGTGCCTGGAGTGGGGACAGGGGGTGGGCAGATACGCAGTATTTT.

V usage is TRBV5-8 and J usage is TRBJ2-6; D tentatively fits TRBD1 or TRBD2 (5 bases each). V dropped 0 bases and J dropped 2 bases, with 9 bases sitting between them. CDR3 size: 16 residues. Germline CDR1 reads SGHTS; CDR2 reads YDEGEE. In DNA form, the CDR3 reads TGTGCCAGCAGCTTGGTTGGGGGAACTGGGGCCAACGTCCTGACTTTC. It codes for CASSLVGGTGANVLTF.

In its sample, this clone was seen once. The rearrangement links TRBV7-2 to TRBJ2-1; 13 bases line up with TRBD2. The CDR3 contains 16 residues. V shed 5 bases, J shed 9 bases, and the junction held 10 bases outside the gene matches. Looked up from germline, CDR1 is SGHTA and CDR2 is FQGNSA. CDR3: CASSLSPGLAGSEQFF. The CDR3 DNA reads TGTGCCAGCAGCCTCTCTCCGGGACTAGCGGGAAGTGAGCAGTTCTTC.

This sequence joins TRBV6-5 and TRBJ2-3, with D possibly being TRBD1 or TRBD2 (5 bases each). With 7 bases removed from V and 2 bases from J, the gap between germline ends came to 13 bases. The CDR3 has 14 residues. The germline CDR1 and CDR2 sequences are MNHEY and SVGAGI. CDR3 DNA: TGTGCCAGCACTCCCCCGGGGACCACAGATACGCAGTATTTT. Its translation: CASTPPGTTDTQYF.

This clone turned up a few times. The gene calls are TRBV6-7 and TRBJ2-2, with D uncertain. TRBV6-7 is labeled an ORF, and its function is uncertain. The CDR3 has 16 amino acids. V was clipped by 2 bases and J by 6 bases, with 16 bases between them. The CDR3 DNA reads TGTGCCAGCAGTTACAGAAGGTTTTTAGGTGCCGGGGAGCTGTTTTTT. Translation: CASSYRRFLGAGELFF.

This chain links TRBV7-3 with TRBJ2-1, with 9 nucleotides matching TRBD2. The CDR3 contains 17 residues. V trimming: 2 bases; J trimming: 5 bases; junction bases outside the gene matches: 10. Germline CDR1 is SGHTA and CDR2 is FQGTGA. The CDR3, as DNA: TGTGCCAGCAGCTTATGGGCTAGCGGGGTCGGCCACAATGAGCAGTTCTTC. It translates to CASSLWASGVGHNEQFF. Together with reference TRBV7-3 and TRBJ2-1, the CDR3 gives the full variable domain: GAGVSQTPSNKVTEKGKYVELRCDPISGHTALYWYRQSLGQGPEFLIYFQGTGAADDSGLPNDRFFAVRPEGSVSTLKIQRTERGDSAVYLCASSLWASGVGHNEQFFGPGTRLTVL.

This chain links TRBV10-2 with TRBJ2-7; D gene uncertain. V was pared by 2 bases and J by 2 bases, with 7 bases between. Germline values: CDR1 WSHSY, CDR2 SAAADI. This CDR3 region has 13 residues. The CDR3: CASSEVGTYEQYF. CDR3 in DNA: TGCGCCAGCAGTGAGGTGGGCACCTACGAGCAGTACTTC.

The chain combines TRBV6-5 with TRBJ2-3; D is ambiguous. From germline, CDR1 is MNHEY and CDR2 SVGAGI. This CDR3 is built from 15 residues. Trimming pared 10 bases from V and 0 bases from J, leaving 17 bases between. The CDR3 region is CAKLPGAPSTDTQYF. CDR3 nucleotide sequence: TGTGCCAAACTACCTGGTGCTCCTAGCACAGATACGCAGTATTTT.

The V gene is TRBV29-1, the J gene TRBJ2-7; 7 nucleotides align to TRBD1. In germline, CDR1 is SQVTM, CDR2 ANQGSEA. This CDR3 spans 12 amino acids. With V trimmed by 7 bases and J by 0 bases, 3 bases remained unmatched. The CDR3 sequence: CSAQGVSYEQYF. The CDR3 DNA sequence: TGCAGCGCTCAGGGGGTCTCCTACGAGCAGTACTTC.

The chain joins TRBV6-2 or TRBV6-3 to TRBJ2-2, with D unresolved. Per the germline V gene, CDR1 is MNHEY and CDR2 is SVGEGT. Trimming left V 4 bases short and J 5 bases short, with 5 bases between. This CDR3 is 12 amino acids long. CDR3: CASSWDTGELFF. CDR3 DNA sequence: TGTGCCAGCAGTTGGGATACCGGGGAGCTGTTTTTT.

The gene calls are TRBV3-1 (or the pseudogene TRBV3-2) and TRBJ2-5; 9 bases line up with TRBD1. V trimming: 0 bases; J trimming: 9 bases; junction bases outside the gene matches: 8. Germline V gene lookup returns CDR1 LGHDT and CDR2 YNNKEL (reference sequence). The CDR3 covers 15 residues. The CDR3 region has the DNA TGTGCCAGCAGCCAAGATGGGCACAGGGGGCTGGCCCAGTACTTC. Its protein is CASSQDGHRGLAQYF.

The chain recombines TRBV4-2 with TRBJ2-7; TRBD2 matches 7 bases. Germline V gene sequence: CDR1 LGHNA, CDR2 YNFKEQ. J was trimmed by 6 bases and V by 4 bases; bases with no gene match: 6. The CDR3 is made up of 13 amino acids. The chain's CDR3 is CASSRDYNGEQYF. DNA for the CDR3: TGTGCCAGCAGCCGGGACTATAATGGCGAGCAGTACTTC.

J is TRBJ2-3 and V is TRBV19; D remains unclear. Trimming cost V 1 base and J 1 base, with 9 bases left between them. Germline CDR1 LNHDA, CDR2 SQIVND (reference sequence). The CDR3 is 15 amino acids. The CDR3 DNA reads TGTGCCAGTAGTATAGCGTTGGGCCGCACAGATACGCAGTATTTT. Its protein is CASSIALGRTDTQYF.

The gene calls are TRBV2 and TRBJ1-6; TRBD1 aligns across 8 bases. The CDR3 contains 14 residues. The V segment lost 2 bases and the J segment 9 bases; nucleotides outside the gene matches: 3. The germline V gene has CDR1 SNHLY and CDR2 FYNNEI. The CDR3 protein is CASSEITGGSPLHF. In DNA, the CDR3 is TGTGCCAGCAGTGAAATTACAGGGGGTTCACCCCTCCACTTT.

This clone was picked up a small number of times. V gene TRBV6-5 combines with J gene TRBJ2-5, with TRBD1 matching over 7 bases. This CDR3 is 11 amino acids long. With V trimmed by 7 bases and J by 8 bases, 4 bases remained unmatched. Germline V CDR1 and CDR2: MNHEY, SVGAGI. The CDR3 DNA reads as TGTGCCAGCAATCGACAGGGAACCCAGTACTTC. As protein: CASNRQGTQYF.

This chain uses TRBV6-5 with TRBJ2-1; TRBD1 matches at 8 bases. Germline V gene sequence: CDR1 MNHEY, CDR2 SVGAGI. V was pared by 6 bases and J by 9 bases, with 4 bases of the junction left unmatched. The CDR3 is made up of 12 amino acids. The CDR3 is CASRGGQGEQFF. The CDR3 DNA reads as TGTGCCAGCAGGGGTGGACAGGGTGAGCAGTTCTTC.

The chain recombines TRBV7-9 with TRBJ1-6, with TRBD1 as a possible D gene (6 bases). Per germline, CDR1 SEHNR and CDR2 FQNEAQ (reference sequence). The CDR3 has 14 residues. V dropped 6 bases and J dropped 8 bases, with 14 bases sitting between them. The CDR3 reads CASRDTGMDSPLHF. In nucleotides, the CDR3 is TGTGCCAGCAGAGACACAGGGATGGATTCACCCCTCCACTTT. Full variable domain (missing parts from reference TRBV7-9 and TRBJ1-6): DTGVSQNPRHKITKRGQNVTFRCDPISEHNRLYWYRQTLGQGPEFLTYFQNEAQLEKSRLLSDRFSAERPKGSFSTLEIQRTEQGDSAMYLCASRDTGMDSPLHFGNGTRLTVT.

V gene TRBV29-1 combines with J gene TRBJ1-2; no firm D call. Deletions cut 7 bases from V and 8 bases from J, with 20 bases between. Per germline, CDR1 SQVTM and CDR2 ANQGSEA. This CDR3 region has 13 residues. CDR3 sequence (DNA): TGCAGCGCCGCCGATCCCGGTATAGCAGGCTACACCTTC. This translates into CSAADPGIAGYTF.

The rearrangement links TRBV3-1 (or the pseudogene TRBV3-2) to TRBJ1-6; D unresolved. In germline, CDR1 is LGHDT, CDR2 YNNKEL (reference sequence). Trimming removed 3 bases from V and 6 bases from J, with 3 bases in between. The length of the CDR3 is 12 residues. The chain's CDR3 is CASSHINSPLHF. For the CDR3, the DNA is TGTGCCAGCAGCCACATTAATTCACCCCTCCACTTT.

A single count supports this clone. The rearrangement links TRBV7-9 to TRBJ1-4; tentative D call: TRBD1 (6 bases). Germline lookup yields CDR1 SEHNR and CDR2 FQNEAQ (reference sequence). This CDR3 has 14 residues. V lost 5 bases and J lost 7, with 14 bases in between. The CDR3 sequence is CASSESGASEKLFF. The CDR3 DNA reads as TGTGCCAGCAGCGAATCAGGGGCTAGTGAAAAACTGTTTTTT.

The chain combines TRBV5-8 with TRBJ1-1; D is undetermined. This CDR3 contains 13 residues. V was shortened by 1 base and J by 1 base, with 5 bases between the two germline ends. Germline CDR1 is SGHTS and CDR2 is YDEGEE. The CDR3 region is CASSLHWNTEAFF. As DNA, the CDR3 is TGTGCCAGCAGCTTGCACTGGAACACTGAAGCTTTCTTT.

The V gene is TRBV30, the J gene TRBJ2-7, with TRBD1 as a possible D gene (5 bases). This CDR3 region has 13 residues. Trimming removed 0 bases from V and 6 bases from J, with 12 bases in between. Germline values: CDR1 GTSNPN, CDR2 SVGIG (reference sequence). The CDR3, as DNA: TGTGCCTGGAGTGTACTAAGGGGCGGCGAGCAGTACTTC. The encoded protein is CAWSVLRGGEQYF.

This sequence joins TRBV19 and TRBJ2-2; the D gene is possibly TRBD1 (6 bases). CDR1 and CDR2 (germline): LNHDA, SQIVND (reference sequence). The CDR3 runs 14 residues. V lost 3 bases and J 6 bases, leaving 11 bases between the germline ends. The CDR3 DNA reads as TGTGCCAGTAGTATTGGGGGCCCACCCGGGGAGCTGTTTTTT. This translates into CASSIGGPPGELFF.

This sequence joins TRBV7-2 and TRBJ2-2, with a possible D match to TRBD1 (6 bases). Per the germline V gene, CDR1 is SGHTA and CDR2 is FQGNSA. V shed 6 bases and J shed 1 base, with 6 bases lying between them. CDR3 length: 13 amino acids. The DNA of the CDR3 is TGTGCCAGCAGGGGACAGAACACCGGGGAGCTGTTTTTT. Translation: CASRGQNTGELFF.

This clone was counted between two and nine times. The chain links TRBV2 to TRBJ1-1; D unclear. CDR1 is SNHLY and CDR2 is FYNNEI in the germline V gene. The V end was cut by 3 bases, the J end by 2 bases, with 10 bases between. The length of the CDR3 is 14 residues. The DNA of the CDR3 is TGTGCCAGCAGTGACGGACGGGGTAACACTGAAGCTTTCTTT. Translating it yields CASSDGRGNTEAFF.

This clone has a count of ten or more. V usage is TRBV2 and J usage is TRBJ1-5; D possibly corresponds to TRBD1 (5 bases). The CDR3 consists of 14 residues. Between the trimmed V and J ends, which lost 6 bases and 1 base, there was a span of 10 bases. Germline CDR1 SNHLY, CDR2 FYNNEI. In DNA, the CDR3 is TGTGCCAGCAGGGGATGGGGGAGCAATCAGCCCCAGCATTTT. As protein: CASRGWGSNQPQHF.

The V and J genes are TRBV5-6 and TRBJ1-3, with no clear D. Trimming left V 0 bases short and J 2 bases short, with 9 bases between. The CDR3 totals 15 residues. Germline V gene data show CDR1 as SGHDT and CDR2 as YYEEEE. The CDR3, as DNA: TGTGCCAGCAGCTTGGAGGGTACGACTGGAAACACCATATATTTT. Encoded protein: CASSLEGTTGNTIYF. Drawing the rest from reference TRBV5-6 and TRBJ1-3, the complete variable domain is DAGVTQSPTHLIKTRGQQVTLRCSPKSGHDTVSWYQQALGQGPQFIFQYYEEEERQRGNFPDRFSGHQFPNYSSELNVNALLLGDSALYLCASSLEGTTGNTIYFGEGSWLTVV.

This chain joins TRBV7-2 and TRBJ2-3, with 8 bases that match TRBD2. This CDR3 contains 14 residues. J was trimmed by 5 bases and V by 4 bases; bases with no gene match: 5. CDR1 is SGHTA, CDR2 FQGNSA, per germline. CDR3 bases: TGTGCCAGCAGCTCCACGGGGGGGGAAGATACGCAGTATTTT. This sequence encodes CASSSTGGEDTQYF.

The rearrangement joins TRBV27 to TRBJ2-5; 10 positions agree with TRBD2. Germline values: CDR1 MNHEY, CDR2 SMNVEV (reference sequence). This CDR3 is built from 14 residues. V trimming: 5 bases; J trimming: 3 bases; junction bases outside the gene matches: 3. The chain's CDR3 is CASSPGTSEETQYF. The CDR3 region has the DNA TGTGCCAGCAGTCCCGGGACTAGCGAAGAGACCCAGTACTTC.